A single sample is the source of the 31 T cell receptor beta chains below, sequenced in a study of blood T cell repertoires in COVID-19. Some clones are missing from TCRdb's copy, which holds only in-frame ones; the method was immunoSEQ multiplex PCR. The table includes a few hundred thousand clones, roughly 90% detected once. Source material: peripheral blood. The receptors originated from a woman under 40 with COVID-19, enrolled during active disease.

The rearrangement links TRBV20-1 to TRBJ1-4; D call uncertain. Trimming removed 3 bases from V and 4 bases from J, with 9 bases in between. Germline V gene sequence: CDR1 DFQATT, CDR2 SNEGSKA (reference sequence). CDR3 length equals 13 residues. CDR3 DNA sequence: TGCAGTGCTAGTGCGGGATATAATGAAAAACTGTTTTTT. It yields the protein CSASAGYNEKLFF.

V and J are TRBV3-1 (or the pseudogene TRBV3-2) and TRBJ2-7; D remains unclear. Trimming left V 1 base short and J 0 bases short, with 10 bases between. The CDR3 spans 15 residues. From germline, CDR1 is LGHDT and CDR2 YNNKEL (reference sequence). DNA for the CDR3: TGTGCCAGCAGCCAAGCCGGTCAGCGCTCCTACGAGCAGTACTTC. It specifies CASSQAGQRSYEQYF.

The CDR3, as DNA: TGTGCCAGCAGTCAGACAATCGACTACGACGAGCAGTACTTC. Residues: CASSQTIDYDEQYF. The chain recombines TRBV6-5 with TRBJ2-7; the D gene is possibly TRBD2 (5 bases). V was shortened by 5 bases and J by 5 bases, with 16 bases between the two germline ends. Per the germline V gene, CDR1 is MNHEY and CDR2 is SVGAGI. This CDR3 spans 14 amino acids.

On this clone itself: This sample also contains other DNA sequences that code for the same CDR3. The chain couples TRBV7-2 to TRBJ2-3; D is possibly TRBD2 (5 bases). V was cut by 5 bases and J by 5 bases, with 11 bases left in between. The length of the CDR3 is 13 residues. Per the germline V gene, CDR1 is SGHTA and CDR2 is FQGNSA. The CDR3 region has the DNA TGTGCCAGCAGCCCCGGACTTGTAGATACGCAGTATTTT. It specifies CASSPGLVDTQYF.

The J gene is TRBJ2-2, the V gene TRBV5-1; a weak D match, TRBD1 (6 bases). Trimming cost V 5 bases and J 3 bases, with 14 bases left between them. There are 15 residues in the CDR3. Per germline, CDR1 SGHRS and CDR2 YFSETQ. The CDR3 DNA reads TGCGCCAGCAGGGACAGCGAGACTTACACCGGGGAGCTGTTTTTT. Translating it yields CASRDSETYTGELFF.

This rearrangement joins TRBV15 to TRBJ2-3; TRBD1 might be the D (5 bases). The germline V and J ends were trimmed by 3 bases and 0 bases, with 10 bases remaining between them. Germline loops: CDR1 LNHNV, CDR2 YYDKDF (reference sequence). CDR3 length: 15 amino acids. The CDR3 sequence: CATSSVTVSTDTQYF. In DNA, the CDR3 is TGTGCCACCAGCAGTGTGACAGTTAGCACAGATACGCAGTATTTT.

This clone was observed a handful of times. The chain combines TRBV28 with TRBJ1-1; no clear D gene. The CDR3 is made up of 11 amino acids. V lost 8 bases to trimming and J lost 13 bases, with 17 bases between them. The germline V gene has CDR1 MDHEN and CDR2 SYDVKM. The CDR3 DNA is TGTGCCAGCCGCCAGACATTGAAGCTTTTCTTT. It is translated as CASRQTLKLFF.

This chain links TRBV10-2 with TRBJ1-1; D unresolved. CDR1 and CDR2 (germline): WSHSY, SAAADI. The V end lost 2 bases, the J end lost 3 bases, and 7 bases lay between the germline ends. The CDR3 is 13 amino acids. CDR3 nucleotide sequence: TGCGCCAGCAGTGAGAGAGGGCACACTGAAGCTTTCTTT. Encoded protein: CASSERGHTEAFF.

The chain joins TRBV7-6 to TRBJ1-5; D gene unclear. This CDR3 has 16 residues. Between the trimmed V and J ends, which lost 6 bases and 0 bases, there was a span of 15 bases. Germline V CDR1 and CDR2: SGHVS, FNYEAQ. The CDR3 DNA reads as TGTGCCAGCAGTTCGGCGGGCGCCTATAGCAATCAGCCCCAGCATTTT. Protein: CASSSAGAYSNQPQHF.

The rearrangement uses TRBV5-1 and TRBJ1-2, with TRBD1 as a possible D gene (5 bases). Trimming removed 5 bases from V and 4 bases from J, with 18 bases in between. Germline V gives CDR1 SGHRS, CDR2 YFSETQ. This CDR3 region has 15 residues. The CDR3 DNA reads TGCGCCAGCAGATCTTCGCGACAGACCCTCTATGGCTACACCTTC. Encoded protein: CASRSSRQTLYGYTF.

This clone was counted between two and nine times. The chain joins TRBV29-1 to TRBJ2-3; D might be TRBD2 (6 bases). With 6 bases removed from V and 8 bases from J, the gap between germline ends came to 24 bases. Looked up from germline, CDR1 is SQVTM and CDR2 is ANQGSEA. The CDR3 runs to 15 residues. The CDR3 region is CSVVGGGDTQGTQYF. The CDR3 DNA reads as TGCAGCGTGGTGGGGGGTGGGGATACACAAGGTACGCAGTATTTT.

The chain has TRBV5-1 and TRBJ2-5, with D possibly TRBD1 on 6 matching bases. V gave up 4 bases and J gave up 7 bases, with 14 bases separating them. CDR1 and CDR2 from the germline V gene are SGHRS and YFSETQ. The CDR3 is made up of 13 amino acids. The CDR3 is CASSVDRPGTQYF. CDR3 DNA: TGCGCCAGCAGCGTTGACAGGCCCGGGACCCAGTACTTC.

The rearrangement uses TRBV6-2 or TRBV6-3 and TRBJ2-1; 7 bases line up with TRBD1. Per the germline V gene, CDR1 is MNHEY and CDR2 is SVGEGT. CDR3 length equals 13 residues. Trimming removed 6 bases from V and 4 bases from J; junction bases left unmatched: 3. The DNA of the CDR3 is TGTGCCAGCAGCGACAGGGCTTACAATGAGCAGTTCTTC. This gives the protein CASSDRAYNEQFF.

The CDR3 sequence: CASSQPGRGSHEQYF. In DNA, the CDR3 is TGTGCCAGCAGCCAGCCGGGTAGGGGGAGCCACGAGCAGTACTTC. V usage is TRBV3-1 (or the pseudogene TRBV3-2) and J usage is TRBJ2-7; weak D call: TRBD1 (6 bases). CDR1 is LGHDT, CDR2 YNNKEL, per germline (reference sequence). The CDR3 consists of 15 residues. V was shortened by 3 bases and J by 5 bases, with 17 bases between the two germline ends.

This clone was seen more than once but under ten times. This chain links TRBV7-2 with TRBJ1-2; 11 bases fit TRBD1. CDR3 length equals 14 residues. Germline-derived CDR1 and CDR2 are SGHTA and FQGNSA. V was clipped by 4 bases and J by 6 bases; unmatched bases: 4. In DNA form, the CDR3 reads TGTGCCAGCAGCTCGGACAGGGGGCGAAATGGCTACACCTTC. It specifies CASSSDRGRNGYTF.

Regarding this clone: A read error is possible here, since a much larger clone lies one base away. This sample also contains other DNA sequences that code for the same CDR3. The rearrangement joins TRBV7-9 to TRBJ2-5, with no clear D. V was cut by 5 bases and J by 5 bases, with 6 bases left in between. The CDR3 loop spans 11 amino acids. Germline V CDR1 and CDR2: SEHNR, FQNEAQ (reference sequence). The DNA for the CDR3 is TGTGCCAGCAGCCCCGGGGAGACCCAGTACTTC. Residues: CASSPGETQYF.

The CDR3 DNA sequence: TGTGCCAGCAGCTCAGGGGTCAGTGAGCAGTTCTTC. Translation gives CASSSGVSEQFF. The rearrangement uses TRBV11-2 and TRBJ2-1, with D maybe TRBD1 (6 bases). V was cut by 4 bases and J by 9 bases, with 10 bases left in between. Germline assignment: CDR1 SGHAT and CDR2 FQNNGV. CDR3 length equals 12 residues.

The rearrangement links TRBV7-3 to TRBJ2-1, with TRBD2 matching 7 bases. Germline V gene lookup returns CDR1 SGHTA and CDR2 FQGTGA. The J segment lost 6 bases and the V segment lost 5 bases, leaving 16 bases of the junction unmatched. The CDR3 contains 17 residues. CDR3 nucleotides: TGTGCCAGCAGCCTTCAGGGTACAGCGGGAAAACGCAATGAGCAGTTCTTC. Translation: CASSLQGTAGKRNEQFF.

This clone was observed once. The chain links TRBV20-1 to TRBJ2-3; maybe TRBD1 (6 bases). Trimming removed 3 bases from V and 4 bases from J, with 11 bases in between. Germline-derived CDR1 and CDR2 are DFQATT and SNEGSKA (reference sequence). This CDR3 has 13 residues. This CDR3 reads CSASPQGPDTQYF. The DNA of the CDR3 is TGCAGTGCTAGTCCCCAGGGGCCAGATACGCAGTATTTT.

This chain uses TRBV28 with TRBJ2-7, with 12 positions matching TRBD2. Trimming removed 6 bases from V and 9 bases from J; junction bases left unmatched: 18. The CDR3 length is 17 residues. Germline V lookup: CDR1 MDHEN, CDR2 SYDVKM. The CDR3 sequence: CASSQGLAGLSPSGQYF. The DNA for the CDR3 is TGTGCCAGCAGCCAAGGACTAGCGGGATTGAGCCCCTCGGGGCAGTACTTC.

The gene calls are TRBV28 and TRBJ2-1, with TRBD1 matching 9 bases. Germline V gene sequence: CDR1 MDHEN, CDR2 SYDVKM. The CDR3 is made up of 14 amino acids. The V gene end was trimmed by 4 bases and the J gene end by 8 bases; junction bases not matched to a gene: 6. The CDR3 sequence is CASSSDRGYDEQFF. CDR3 bases: TGTGCCAGCAGTTCGGACAGGGGTTACGATGAGCAGTTCTTC.

The gene calls are TRBV4-1 and TRBJ2-6; 7 nucleotides align to TRBD1. CDR3 length: 16 residues. After removal of 5 bases from V and 2 bases from J, the junction contained 6 bases not matched to a gene. The germline V gene encodes CDR1 MGHRA and CDR2 YSYEKL. The CDR3 sequence is CASSRAQGAGANVLTF. The CDR3 DNA reads TGCGCCAGCAGCAGAGCTCAGGGGGCTGGGGCCAACGTCCTGACTTTC.

The chain uses TRBV5-1 and TRBJ1-2; possible D gene TRBD1, 5 bases. V shed 0 bases and J shed 8 bases, with 17 bases lying between them. This CDR3 comprises 15 residues. Germline CDR1 reads SGHRS; CDR2 reads YFSETQ. CDR3 coding DNA: TGCGCCAGCAGCTTGGCTCAGGGAGGAGCAGACGGCTACACCTTC. Encoded protein: CASSLAQGGADGYTF. Complete variable domain (other parts from reference TRBV5-1 and TRBJ1-2): KAGVTQTPRYLIKTRGQQVTLSCSPISGHRSVSWYQQTPGQGLQFLFEYFSETQRNKGNFPGRFSGRQFSNSRSEMNVSTLELGDSALYLCASSLAQGGADGYTFGSGTRLTVV.

The chain recombines TRBV30 with TRBJ1-2; 7 bases align to TRBD1. The CDR3 is made up of 13 amino acids. Germline CDR1 is GTSNPN and CDR2 is SVGIG (reference sequence). After removal of 3 bases from V and 2 bases from J, the junction contained 3 bases not matched to a gene. In DNA, the CDR3 is TGTGCCTGGAGCCTGGGACAGAACTATGGCTACACCTTC. Translated: CAWSLGQNYGYTF.

This clone was counted a few times. The chain couples TRBV5-4 to TRBJ1-4, with D perhaps matching TRBD1 (6 bases). This CDR3 has 14 amino acids. Per germline, CDR1 SGHNT and CDR2 YYREEE (reference sequence). V gave up 2 bases and J gave up 6 bases, with 11 bases separating them. The CDR3 here is CASSFQGSHEKLFF. The DNA for the CDR3 is TGTGCCAGCAGCTTTCAGGGGAGTCATGAAAAACTGTTTTTT. Full variable domain (remainder filled in from reference TRBV5-4 and TRBJ1-4): ETGVTQSPTHLIKTRGQQVTLRCSSQSGHNTVSWYQQALGQGPQFIFQYYREEENGRGNFPPRFSGLQFPNYSSELNVNALELDDSALYLCASSFQGSHEKLFFGSGTQLSVL.

This rearrangement joins TRBV6-5 to TRBJ1-2, with TRBD1 matching over 8 bases. Trimming cost V 5 bases and J 3 bases; bases outside gene matches: 5. The germline gives CDR1 MNHEY, CDR2 SVGAGI. The CDR3 is made up of 14 amino acids. The CDR3 bases are TGTGCCAGCAGTCCGGGACAGGCGGACTATGGCTACACCTTC. It codes for CASSPGQADYGYTF.

The V call is TRBV7-8, the J call TRBJ2-7, with 8 bases fitting TRBD1. Trimming removed 5 bases from V and 0 bases from J; junction bases left unmatched: 9. The CDR3 spans 16 residues. The germline V gene has CDR1 SGHVS and CDR2 FQNEAQ. CDR3 sequence reads: CASSPRVGTGSYEQYF. In nucleotides, the CDR3 is TGTGCCAGCAGCCCTAGGGTTGGGACAGGCTCCTACGAGCAGTACTTC. Complete variable domain (other parts from reference TRBV7-8 and TRBJ2-7): GAGVSQSPRYKVAKRGQDVALRCDPISGHVSLFWYQQALGQGPEFLTYFQNEAQLDKSGLPSDRFFAERPEGSVSTLKIQRTQQEDSAVYLCASSPRVGTGSYEQYFGPGTRLTVT.

This clone was seen a few times. This sequence joins TRBV28 and TRBJ1-5; no clear D. CDR3 size: 14 residues. Trimming left V 6 bases short and J 1 base short, with 10 bases between. Germline values: CDR1 MDHEN, CDR2 SYDVKM. DNA of the CDR3: TGTGCCAGCAGCAACCCGGAGAGCAATCAGCCCCAGCATTTT. Translation gives CASSNPESNQPQHF.

This clone was found once. J is TRBJ2-7 and V is TRBV19; 14 nucleotides line up with TRBD2. V lost 5 bases and J lost 4; bases outside the gene matches: 10. This CDR3 has 17 residues. Germline V gives CDR1 LNHDA, CDR2 SQIVND (reference sequence). The DNA for the CDR3 is TGTGCCAGTAGTGTCGGACTAGCGGGAGGCCGGGTTTACGAGCAGTACTTC. Translation gives CASSVGLAGGRVYEQYF.

The CDR3: CASSPSETQYF. CDR3 coding DNA: TGTGCCAGCAGCCCTTCAGAGACCCAGTACTTC. V and J are TRBV11-2 and TRBJ2-5; no firm D call. Trimming pared 5 bases from V and 4 bases from J, leaving 5 bases between. CDR1 SGHAT and CDR2 FQNNGV come from the germline V gene. CDR3 length: 11 amino acids.

The J gene is TRBJ2-2, the V gene TRBV18; maybe TRBD2 (6 bases). This CDR3 spans 15 amino acids. Between the trimmed V and J ends, which lost 3 bases and 5 bases, there was a span of 13 bases. In germline, CDR1 is KGHSH, CDR2 LQKENI. CDR3 bases: TGTGCCAGCTCACCGGAGGGGATCAGTACCGGGGAGCTGTTTTTT. Encoded protein: CASSPEGISTGELFF.